A single T cell receptor (beta chain) is shown here with its context. Its antigen remains undetermined. No per-base quality is available; no much larger clone lies one base away. This entry is derived from a study of technical replicates of blood from several donors (dated by TCRdb to 2016 to 2017). Libraries came from the immunoSEQ multiplex PCR assay. This is the immuneACCESS table as TCRdb keeps it, with only in-frame sequences that have V and J called. A part of the clones is gone; compared with another copy, unresolved V genes explain less than half, and the rest is unexplained. This sample comprises approximately 52,000 clones, 92% of them detected only once. Around 4.2% of the sample is taken by the ten largest. Unmatched junction bases come to 6, with V trimmed by 3 bases and J by 3 bases. Including the terminal cysteine and phenylalanine, the CDR3 comprises 16 residues. The CDR3 DNA has 48 bases and is translated from base 1. The germline V gene gives CDR1 as KGHSH and CDR2 as LQKENI.

The sequence is built from TRBV18 and TRBJ1-1; a stretch of 11 junction bases matches TRBD1. The sequenced sample was PBMCs. The sequence was collected from a human donor in good health. Some clones in this sample may be carry-over from other donors' samples. The bases are TGTGCCAGCTCACCCGGTGGACAGGGGGCTGACACTGAAGCTTTCTTT. Its translation is CASSPGGQGADTEAFF.